This record looks at one T cell receptor beta chain sequence and its context. The antigen is unknown. This specimen comes from a study of cytomegalovirus exposure and HLA in healthy donors. At the level of the study: HLA-typed donors were the source of tens of millions of unique TCRs held in an early data release. Study-wide findings and caveats: Across donors, most TCRs were seen rarely, yet some public ones were widespread.

Germline CDR1 ENHRY, CDR2 SYGVKD. Trimming pared 6 bases from V and 6 bases from J, leaving 19 bases between. The CDR3 has 15 residues. 13 Jbeta primers and 60 Vbeta primers were used for the PCR. Clones were sequenced by immunoSEQ multiplex PCR, and TCRdb holds only the in-frame ones, with some missing. This table has 50,000 to 80,000 clones, about three quarters appearing once. Sequenced input: PBMCs. V and J are TRBV10-3 and TRBJ2-3; a possible D gene is TRBD2 (5 bases). The TCR originated in a male donor in good health and CMV-seropositive. The CDR3 DNA sequence: TGTGCCATCAGGGGAGATCGCACAGAAGGGGATACGCAGTATTTT. It specifies CAIRGDRTEGDTQYF.